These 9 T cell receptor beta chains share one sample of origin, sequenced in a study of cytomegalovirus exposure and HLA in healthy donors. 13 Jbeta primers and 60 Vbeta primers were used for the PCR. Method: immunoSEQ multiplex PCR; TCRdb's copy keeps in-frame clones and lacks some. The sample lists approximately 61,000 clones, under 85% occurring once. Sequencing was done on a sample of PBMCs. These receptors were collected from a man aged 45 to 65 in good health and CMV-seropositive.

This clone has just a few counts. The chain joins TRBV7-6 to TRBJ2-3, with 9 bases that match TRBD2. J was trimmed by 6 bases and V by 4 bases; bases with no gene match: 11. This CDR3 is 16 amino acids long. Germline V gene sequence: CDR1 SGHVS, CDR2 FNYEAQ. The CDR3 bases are TGTGCCAGCAGCTCTAGGGCTAGCGGGACCGGGGATACGCAGTATTTT. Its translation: CASSSRASGTGDTQYF.

The CDR3 DNA sequence: TGTGCCAGCAGCTTAGAGGCTAGCGGGGGATACTACGAGCAGTACTTC. Encoded protein: CASSLEASGGYYEQYF. The chain joins TRBV7-2 to TRBJ2-7; 10 bases map to TRBD2. V shed 1 base, J shed 3 bases, and the junction held 6 bases outside the gene matches. CDR1 is SGHTA, CDR2 FQGNSA, per germline. This CDR3 comprises 16 residues.

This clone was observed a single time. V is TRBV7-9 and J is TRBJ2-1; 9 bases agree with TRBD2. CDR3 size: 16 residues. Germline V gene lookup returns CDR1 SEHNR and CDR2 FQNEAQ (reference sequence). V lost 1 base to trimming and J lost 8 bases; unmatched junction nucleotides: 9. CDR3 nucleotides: TGTGCCAGCAGCTTAGGGACTAGCGCTTGGGAGGATGAGCAGTTCTTC. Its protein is CASSLGTSAWEDEQFF.

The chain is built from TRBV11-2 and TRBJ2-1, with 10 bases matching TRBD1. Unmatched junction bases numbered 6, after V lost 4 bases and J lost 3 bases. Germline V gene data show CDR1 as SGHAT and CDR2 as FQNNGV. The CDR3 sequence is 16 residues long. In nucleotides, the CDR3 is TGTGCCAGCAGCTCCTTCGACAGGGGGCTCTACAATGAGCAGTTCTTC. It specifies CASSSFDRGLYNEQFF.

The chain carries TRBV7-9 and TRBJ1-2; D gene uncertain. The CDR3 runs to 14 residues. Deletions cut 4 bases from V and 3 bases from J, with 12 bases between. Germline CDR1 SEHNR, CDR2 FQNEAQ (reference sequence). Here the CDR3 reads CASSSDRGDYGYTF. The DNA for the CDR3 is TGTGCCAGCAGCTCGGACCGGGGAGACTATGGCTACACCTTC.

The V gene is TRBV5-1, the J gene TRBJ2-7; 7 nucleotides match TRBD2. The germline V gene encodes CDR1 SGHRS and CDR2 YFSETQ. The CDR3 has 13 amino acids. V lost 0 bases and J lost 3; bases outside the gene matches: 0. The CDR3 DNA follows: TGCGCCAGCAGCTTGGGGGAGGGCTACGAGCAGTACTTC. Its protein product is CASSLGEGYEQYF.

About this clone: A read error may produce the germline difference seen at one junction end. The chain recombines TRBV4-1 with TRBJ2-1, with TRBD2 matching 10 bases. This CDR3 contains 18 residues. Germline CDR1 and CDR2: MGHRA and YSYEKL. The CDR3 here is CAISQAASSGSFYNEQFF. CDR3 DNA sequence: TGCGCCATCAGCCAAGCCGCCTCTAGCGGGAGTTTCTACAATGAGCAGTTCTTC.

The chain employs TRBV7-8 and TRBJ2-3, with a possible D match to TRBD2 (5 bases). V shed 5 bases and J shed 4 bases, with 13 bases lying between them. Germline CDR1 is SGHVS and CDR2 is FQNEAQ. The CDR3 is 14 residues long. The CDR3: CASSLTEGSDTQYF. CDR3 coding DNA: TGTGCCAGCAGCCTGACTGAGGGTTCAGATACGCAGTATTTT.

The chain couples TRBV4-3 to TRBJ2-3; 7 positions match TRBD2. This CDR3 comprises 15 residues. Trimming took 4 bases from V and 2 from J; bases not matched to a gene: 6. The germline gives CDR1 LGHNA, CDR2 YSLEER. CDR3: CASSPRRGYTDTQYF. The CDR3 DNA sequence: TGCGCCAGCAGCCCACGGCGGGGGTACACAGATACGCAGTATTTT.